This T cell receptor beta chain derives from a study of OX40 agonist ivuxolimab in advanced cancers. This CDR3 contains 14 residues. Germline CDR1 reads SEHNR; CDR2 reads FQNEAQ (reference sequence). The V and J ends lost 3 bases and 7 bases respectively, with 16 bases between them. About this clone itself: Its antigen remains unidentified.

Sequenced by immunoSEQ multiplex PCR; TCRdb stores in-frame clones only, minus some. The sample lists about 76,000 clones, 88% occurring once. Findings and limits, study-wide: Doses of 0.1 to 3.0 mg/kg were accompanied by clonal expansion of CD4+ and CD8+ blood T cells by week 6.

The receptor was derived from an adult with an advanced solid tumor such as melanoma, head and neck, liver or kidney cancer. The sequencing used CD4+ or CD8+ T cells sorted from blood, collected in a trial of the OX40 agonist ivuxolimab. The J gene is TRBJ2-7, the V gene TRBV7-9, with D unclear. The CDR3 loop reads CASSFLSPRSEQYF. The CDR3 region has the DNA TGTGCCAGCAGCTTTCTTTCGCCCCGTTCGGAGCAGTACTTC. The variable domain in full, completed from reference TRBV7-9 and TRBJ2-7, reads DTGVSQNPRHKITKRGQNVTFRCDPISEHNRLYWYRQTLGQGPEFLTYFQNEAQLEKSRLLSDRFSAERPKGSFSTLEIQRTEQGDSAMYLCASSFLSPRSEQYFGPGTRLTVT.